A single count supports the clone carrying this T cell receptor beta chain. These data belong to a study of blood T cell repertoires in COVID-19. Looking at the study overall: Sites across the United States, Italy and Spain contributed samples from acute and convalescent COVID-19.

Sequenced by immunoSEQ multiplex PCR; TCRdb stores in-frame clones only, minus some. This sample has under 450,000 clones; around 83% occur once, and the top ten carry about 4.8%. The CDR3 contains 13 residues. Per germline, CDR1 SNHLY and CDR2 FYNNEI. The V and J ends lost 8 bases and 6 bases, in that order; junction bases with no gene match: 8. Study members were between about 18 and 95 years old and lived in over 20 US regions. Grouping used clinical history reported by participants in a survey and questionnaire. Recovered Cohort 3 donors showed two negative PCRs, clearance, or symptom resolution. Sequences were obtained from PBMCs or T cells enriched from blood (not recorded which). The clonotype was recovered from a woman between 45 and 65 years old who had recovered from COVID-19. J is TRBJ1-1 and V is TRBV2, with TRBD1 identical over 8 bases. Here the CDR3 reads CASGGQGLAEAFF. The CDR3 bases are TGTGCCAGCGGAGGACAGGGATTGGCTGAAGCTTTCTTT.